These 10 T cell receptor beta chains share one sample of origin, sequenced in a study of blood T cell repertoires in COVID-19. This table comes from immunoSEQ multiplex PCR, and its TCRdb copy is limited to in-frame clones, with some not included. This table has about 68,000 clones, roughly three quarters appearing once. Input material: peripheral blood. The receptor set was obtained from a human donor in a cohort sampled during active COVID-19.

V is TRBV19 and J is TRBJ1-1; D is perhaps TRBD1 (6 bases). V lost 4 bases and J 3 bases, leaving 12 bases between the germline ends. This CDR3 has 14 residues. CDR1 is LNHDA and CDR2 is SQIVND in the germline V gene (reference sequence). This chain's CDR3 is CASSKTGSHTEAFF. CDR3 DNA sequence: TGTGCCAGTAGTAAGACAGGTTCGCACACTGAAGCTTTCTTT.

The table lists this clone with a few counts. The DNA for the CDR3 is TGTGCCAGCAGTCGAACTACAGGGGAAGAGTACTTC. This translates into CASSRTTGEEYF. The chain combines TRBV3-1 (or the pseudogene TRBV3-2) with TRBJ2-7; 7 bases agree with TRBD1. This CDR3 has 12 residues. Looked up from germline, CDR1 is LGHDT and CDR2 is YNNKEL (reference sequence). The J segment lost 11 bases and the V segment lost 6 bases, leaving 10 bases of the junction unmatched.

CDR3: CASSVGQGNYEQYV. The CDR3 nucleotides read TGTGCCAGCAGCGTCGGACAGGGAAACTACGAGCAGTACGTC. The chain is built from TRBV7-2 and TRBJ2-7, with 8 positions matching TRBD1. Trimming cost V 5 bases and J 3 bases; bases outside gene matches: 6. The germline V gene has CDR1 SGHTA and CDR2 FQGNSA. CDR3 length equals 14 residues.

J is TRBJ2-5 and V is TRBV6-2 or TRBV6-3, with no clear D. Germline CDR1 MNHEY, CDR2 SVGEGT. V was clipped by 4 bases and J by 5 bases, with 11 bases between them. There are 13 residues in the CDR3. In DNA form, the CDR3 reads TGTGCCAGCAGTTGGCGGCCTCGGGAGACCCAGTACTTC. Translating it yields CASSWRPRETQYF.

V and J are TRBV19 and TRBJ2-2; TRBD1 matches 7 bases. This CDR3 region has 14 residues. The V and J ends lost 5 bases and 4 bases, in that order; junction bases with no gene match: 4. CDR1 LNHDA and CDR2 SQIVND come from the germline V gene (reference sequence). The CDR3: CASSLTGATGELFF. CDR3 in DNA: TGTGCCAGTAGTCTCACAGGGGCCACCGGGGAGCTGTTTTTT.

Concerning this clone: The sample has other DNA sequences that encode this CDR3 too. CDR3 sequence reads: CASSPPGAGRQETQYF. CDR3 nucleotide sequence: TGTGCCAGCTCACCACCGGGCGCCGGGAGACAAGAGACCCAGTACTTC. V and J are TRBV18 and TRBJ2-5, with TRBD2 as a possible D gene (6 bases). The germline V gene encodes CDR1 KGHSH and CDR2 LQKENI. The ends were cut back, 0 bases at V and 2 bases at J, with 13 bases in the middle. The CDR3 has 16 amino acids.

The CDR3 DNA sequence: TGTGCCAGCAGCTTCCCCGGGAGTAATTCACCCCTCCACTTT. Encoded protein: CASSFPGSNSPLHF. V is TRBV5-4 and J is TRBJ1-6; D gene uncertain. Germline V gene data show CDR1 as SGHNT and CDR2 as YYREEE (reference sequence). V lost 2 bases and J 6 bases, leaving 9 bases between the germline ends. This CDR3 region has 14 residues.

The chain couples TRBV18 to TRBJ2-5, with TRBD2 matching over 12 bases. Germline V lookup: CDR1 KGHSH, CDR2 LQKENI. V trimming: 3 bases; J trimming: 3 bases; junction bases outside the gene matches: 2. This CDR3 has 15 residues. The DNA for the CDR3 is TGTGCCAGCTCACCTCGGACTAGCGGGAAAGAGACCCAGTACTTC. This translates into CASSPRTSGKETQYF. The full variable domain, in which reference TRBV18 and TRBJ2-5 provide the parts outside the CDR3, is NAGVMQNPRHLVRRRGQEARLRCSPMKGHSHVYWYRQLPEEGLKFMVYLQKENIIDESGMPKERFSAEFPKEGPSILRIQQVVRGDSAAYFCASSPRTSGKETQYFGPGTRLLVL.

The chain links TRBV18 to TRBJ2-2; D is perhaps TRBD2 (5 bases). Per the germline V gene, CDR1 is KGHSH and CDR2 is LQKENI. The CDR3 has 15 amino acids. Trimming took 3 bases from V and 5 from J, leaving 13 bases between them. DNA for the CDR3: TGTGCCAGCTCACCGGGAAGGGAGCGGACCGGGGAGCTGTTTTTT. Residues: CASSPGRERTGELFF.

The genes are TRBV7-3 and TRBJ2-3, with 9 bases matching TRBD2. Germline V gene data show CDR1 as SGHTA and CDR2 as FQGTGA. The CDR3 consists of 15 residues. After removal of 1 base from V and 6 bases from J, the junction contained 5 bases not matched to a gene. CDR3 in amino acids: CASSLSSGGRDTQYF. CDR3 coding DNA: TGTGCCAGCAGCTTAAGTAGCGGGGGCCGGGATACGCAGTATTTT.